This T cell receptor beta chain was retrieved from a study of blood T cell repertoires in COVID-19. Turning to the study itself: COVID-19 samples collected from the United States, Italy and Spain covered acute and convalescent phases. T cells, B-cell-depleted T cells, or PBMCs supplied cDNA or gDNA.

The CDR3 has 16 amino acids. CDR1 MDHEN and CDR2 SYDVKM come from the germline V gene. The V and J ends lost 7 bases and 2 bases respectively, with 18 bases between them. The data were produced by immunoSEQ multiplex PCR, yet TCRdb's version contains in-frame clones alone and is incomplete. The table records fewer than 350,000 clones, over 80% of them present only once. Seattle-derived patients entered the study during active infection and were followed longitudinally. This TCR derives from a man aged 25-45 years with COVID-19, enrolled during active disease. The source material was peripheral blood. The chain combines TRBV28 with TRBJ1-5; TRBD1 might be the D (5 bases). The CDR3 DNA reads as TGTGCCAGCACCCTGGGAAGGGGATACGGCAATCAGCCCCAGCATTTT. Its protein product is CASTLGRGYGNQPQHF.